This entry features one T cell receptor (beta chain) sequence. This sample stems from a study of blood T cells in healthy people across ages. The authors ran a second PCR of 7 to 11 cycles using a sample-barcoded 5' primer and a J-beta primer mix. TCRdb used MiXCR to reprocess the 5' RACE reads, holding one entry per CDR3 protein. The sample has approximately 690,000 distinct CDR3 sequences; 58% are singletons. This CDR3 contains 15 residues. Germline CDR1 LNHNV, CDR2 YYDKDF (reference sequence). V was clipped by 0 bases and J by 9 bases, with 15 bases between them. What was sequenced was blood. This receptor was identified in a man aged 60-69 years in good health. The chain links TRBV15 to TRBJ2-1; D is perhaps TRBD2 (5 bases). CDR3 sequence (DNA): TGTGCCACCAGCAGAGAAGGACTCCTCGGCGGTGAGCAGTTCTTC. This gives the protein CATSREGLLGGEQFF.